The entry that follows covers one TCR beta chain sequence. These data originate in a study of blood T cell repertoires in COVID-19. Study summary: T cells, B-cell-depleted T cells, or PBMCs provided the cDNA or gDNA that served as material.

Original methodology: Cell counts per sample came from amplifying reference gene primers. Profiled with immunoSEQ multiplex PCR; TCRdb holds only in-frame clones, not every one. From that table come the V and J calls and clone size; the DNA was used to work out D and trimming. The table records around 270,000 clones, around 87% of them present only once. The TCR comes from a woman aged 45-60 years with acute or convalescent COVID-19. The sequenced material came from peripheral blood.

Written as DNA, the CDR3 is TGTGCCAGCTCACCTGGGACAGGTGGCTATCAGCCCCAGCATTTT. It translates to CASSPGTGGYQPQHF. V usage is TRBV18 and J usage is TRBJ1-5, with TRBD1 matching over 8 bases. This CDR3 comprises 15 residues. Germline assignment: CDR1 KGHSH and CDR2 LQKENI. J was trimmed by 5 bases and V by 3 bases; bases with no gene match: 6.